These T cell receptor beta chains were read from a single sample in a study of CD8 T cells in ankylosing spondylitis. TCRdb ran MiXCR on the 5' RACE reads and lists one entry per CDR3 protein. Of around 440,000 distinct CDR3 sequences listed, roughly 15% were seen once; the top ten hold approximately 1%. Sequenced material: blood, either unsorted or a sorted T cell fraction (not recorded which). The receptors derive from a male donor with ankylosing spondylitis. Both conserved end residues are part of each CDR3. A D gene is named only where the DNA matches it firmly. Clone size is shown for a subset of rows, as once, few, many or a class of expanded clone.

>TRBV10-3|few|.|TRBJ1-5
TGTGCCATCAGCGCGGAGCAGCTCGGACCTACGAGACCCCAGCATTTT
CAISAEQLGPTRPQHF
>TRBV3-1|once|.|TRBJ2-1
TGTGCCAGCACCTCTAGTCCTAGCTCCTACAATGAGCAGTTCTTC
CASTSSPSSYNEQFF
>TRBV2|few|.|TRBJ2-1
TGTGCCAGCAGTGAAGCGAGTAGGACAACAGAGCAGTTCTTC
CASSEASRTTEQFF
>TRBV5-1|.|TRBD1|TRBJ2-5
TGCGCCAGCAGGATTTTAGGACAGGGGGCCGAGACCCAGTACTTC
CASRILGQGAETQYF
>TRBV7-3|few|TRBD1|TRBJ2-6
TGTGCCAGCAGCCCCTATACAGGGGCAGGGGCCAACGTCCTGACTTTC
CASSPYTGAGANVLTF
>TRBV2|few|TRBD2|TRBJ2-1
TGTGCCAGCAGTGAAGTGGTTGGCGGGGGCTCCTACAATGAGCAGTTCTTC
CASSEVVGGGSYNEQFF
>TRBV5-1|many|.|TRBJ1-1
TGCGCCAGCAGCTTGAATCCAAGACAGGATCCTGAAGCTTTCTTT
CASSLNPRQDPEAFF
>TRBV19|few|.|TRBJ1-2
TGTGCCAGTAAGAGACCCGATCCTTACTATGGCTACACCTTC
CASKRPDPYYGYTF
>TRBV4-1|few|.|TRBJ1-6
TGCGCCAGCAGCCAGGACATTTTCGGGAATTCACCCCTCCACTTT
CASSQDIFGNSPLHF
>TRBV18|.|.|TRBJ2-3
TGTGCCAGCTCACTTCTCGGGAGAGATACGCAGTATTTT
CASSLLGRDTQYF
>TRBV7-2|.|.|TRBJ2-3
TGTGCCAGCAGCTCCGCGGGGAACACGCAGTATTTT
CASSSAGNTQYF
>TRBV7-9|.|TRBD2|TRBJ2-5
TGTGCCAGCAGCCGGTGGGCTAGCGGGTTTCAAGAGACCCAGTACTTC
CASSRWASGFQETQYF
>TRBV10-3|.|.|TRBJ1-1
TGTGCCATCAGCGCCACCGAATCAGTGAACACTGAAGCTTTCTTT
CAISATESVNTEAFF
>TRBV12-3/TRBV12-4|many|.|TRBJ2-2
TGTGCCAGCAGCGGACAGCTGACCGGGGAGCTGTTTTTT
CASSGQLTGELFF
>TRBV12-3/TRBV12-4|few|TRBD1|TRBJ1-2
TGTGCCAGCAGTTTAAGTGGGACAGGGGGCAGCTATGGCTACACCTTC
CASSLSGTGGSYGYTF
>TRBV6-5|few|.|TRBJ2-5
TGTGCCAGCAGTTACGGTGGGACGGAACAAGAGACCCAGTACTTC
CASSYGGTEQETQYF
>TRBV4-2|.|TRBD2|TRBJ2-1
TGTGCCAGCAGCCATGGGACTAGCGGGGACTACAATGAGCAGTTCTTC
CASSHGTSGDYNEQFF
>TRBV29-1|many|.|TRBJ1-2
TGCAGCGTTGCCCGCGGGGCAGGGTTGGATGGCTACACCTTC
CSVARGAGLDGYTF
>TRBV6-1|few|TRBD2|TRBJ2-7
TGTGCCAGCAGTCCGCTTAGCGGGAGCTCCGAGCAGTACTTC
CASSPLSGSSEQYF
>TRBV20-1|few|.|TRBJ1-4
TGCAGTGCTAGAGCCTCTGGAACTAATGAAAAACTGTTTTTT
CSARASGTNEKLFF
>TRBV7-2|.|TRBD2|TRBJ2-1
TGTGCCAGCAGCTTAGTTTCGACTAGCAGGATGGGCAATGAGCAGTTCTTC
CASSLVSTSRMGNEQFF
>TRBV29-1|few|.|TRBJ2-1
TGCAGCGTTGATGGGGGCCAGTCCTACAATGAGCAGTTCTTC
CSVDGGQSYNEQFF
>TRBV11-2|.|TRBD2|TRBJ2-3
TGTGCCAGCAGCTTAACGACCCTAGCGGGAGGTGCAGATACGCAGTATTTT
CASSLTTLAGGADTQYF
>TRBV11-3|.|TRBD2|TRBJ2-5
TGTGCCAGCAGCTCCCTAGCGGGAGAGACCCAGTACTTC
CASSSLAGETQYF
>TRBV6-2/TRBV6-3|many|.|TRBJ2-7
TGTGCCAGCACCGGATTGGGCAGCTCCTACGAGCAGTACTTC
CASTGLGSSYEQYF
>TRBV12-3/TRBV12-4|.|.|TRBJ2-1
TGTGCCAGCAGTTATCGGCGAAGCTCCTACAATGAGCAGTTCTTC
CASSYRRSSYNEQFF
>TRBV7-9|.|.|TRBJ1-4
TGTGCCAGCAGCTTATCGGCGGGGCGTAATGAAAAACTGTTTTTT
CASSLSAGRNEKLFF
>TRBV20-1|.|TRBD2|TRBJ2-5
TGCAGTCCTTACAGACCCGGGGGGACCCAAGAGACCCAGTACTTC
CSPYRPGGTQETQYF
>TRBV5-1|.|TRBD2|TRBJ2-1
TGCGCCAGCAGCTTGGAGCGGGGGAGTTGGTATGAGCAGTTCTTC
CASSLERGSWYEQFF
>TRBV19|.|.|TRBJ2-3
TGTGCCAGTAGTATAATGGGATCTAGCACAGATACGCAGTATTTT
CASSIMGSSTDTQYF
>TRBV20-1|many|TRBD1|TRBJ1-5
TGCAGTGCTCCCGCGTACGGGACAGGGGGATTTCAGCCCCAGCATTTT
CSAPAYGTGGFQPQHF
>TRBV20-1|few|TRBD1|TRBJ1-6
TGCAGTCCCGAAAACAGGGGACATAATTCACCCCTCCACTTT
CSPENRGHNSPLHF
>TRBV11-2|.|TRBD2|TRBJ2-3
TGTGCCAGCAGCTCCCCACACTCTAGCGGGAGGGCGAAGTCAGATACGCAGTATTTT
CASSSPHSSGRAKSDTQYF
>TRBV20-1|.|TRBD1|TRBJ2-1
TGCAGTGCCCCGCCGATTCACAGGGGGCAGGGCAATGAGCAGTTCTTC
CSAPPIHRGQGNEQFF
>TRBV3-1|few|.|TRBJ1-2
TGTGCCAGCAGCCCCCTAACCGGGACGGCACCGGGCTACACCTTC
CASSPLTGTAPGYTF